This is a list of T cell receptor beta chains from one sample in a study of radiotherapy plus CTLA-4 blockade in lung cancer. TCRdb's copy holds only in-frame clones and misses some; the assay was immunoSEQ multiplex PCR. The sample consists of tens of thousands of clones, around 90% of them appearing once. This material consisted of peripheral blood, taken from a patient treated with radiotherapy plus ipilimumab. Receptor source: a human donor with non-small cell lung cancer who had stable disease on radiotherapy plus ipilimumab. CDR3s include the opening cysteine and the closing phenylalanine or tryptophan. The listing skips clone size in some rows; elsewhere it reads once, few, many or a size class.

CDR3 protein: CASSDPGQGNHEQFF; V gene: TRBV28; clone size: NA
CDR3 protein: CASSLGNRNNEQFF; V gene: TRBV11-2; clone size: few
CDR3 protein: CASSRGNQPQHF; V gene: TRBV21-1; clone size: medium-sized
CDR3 protein: CASSRDRGRNQPQHF; V gene: TRBV6-5; clone size: NA
CDR3 protein: CASSEGQGRWDTEAFF; V gene: TRBV2; clone size: NA
CDR3 protein: CASSLAPSRNTGELFF; V gene: TRBV5-6; clone size: NA
CDR3 protein: CASSPGRGEPSYNEQFF; V gene: TRBV5-4; clone size: once
CDR3 protein: CASSLSGQGSRRQETQYF; V gene: TRBV27; clone size: few
CDR3 protein: CASSPQGGVNGYTF; V gene: TRBV6-4; clone size: NA
CDR3 protein: CASNGQGRFYEQYF; V gene: TRBV6-6; clone size: NA
CDR3 protein: CASSQGTGPAREQYF; V gene: TRBV5-1; clone size: NA
CDR3 protein: CASRGWTGGTDTQYF; V gene: TRBV19; clone size: NA
CDR3 protein: CASSSGDWGQYF; V gene: TRBV2; clone size: NA
CDR3 protein: CASSIRRSRDNEQFF; V gene: TRBV19; clone size: NA
CDR3 protein: CASSRDTGELFF; V gene: TRBV18; clone size: NA
CDR3 protein: CASSPAGEKLFF; V gene: TRBV9; clone size: NA
CDR3 protein: CASLGGLPSNEQYF; V gene: TRBV7-9; clone size: NA
CDR3 protein: CSASLNNEQFF; V gene: TRBV20-1; clone size: once
CDR3 protein: CASTASELNTQYF; V gene: TRBV28; clone size: NA
CDR3 protein: CARRRDKDVKLFF; V gene: TRBV5-3; clone size: NA
CDR3 protein: CASSMHPGTGFSGANVLTF; V gene: TRBV19; clone size: NA
CDR3 protein: CASSPAPPGAYYGYTF; V gene: TRBV28; clone size: NA